The rows below give T cell receptor beta chains drawn from one sample of a study of identical twins. TCRdb reanalysed the 5' RACE reads using MiXCR and keeps one entry per CDR3 protein. The table has under 350,000 distinct CDR3 sequences, less than 9.5% seen once. These same records also appear under a second study, on yellow fever vaccine responses in identical twins.

The specimen was CD8+ T cells sorted from blood. These receptors all stem from a woman between 18 and 29 years old in good health. Both conserved end residues are part of each CDR3.

cdr3_length j_call v_call cdr3_aa
16 TRBJ2-7 TRBV5-5 CASSLALGQYPLEQYF
16 TRBJ1-5 TRBV29-1 CAEVGQGSAGNQPQHF
13 TRBJ2-1 TRBV14 CASSHIPDNEQFF
15 TRBJ2-7 TRBV7-2 CASSYGLAVVYEQYF
14 TRBJ2-1 TRBV10-3 CAISDRSKFNEQFF
11 TRBJ1-2 TRBV2 CASSHLDVHTF
13 TRBJ2-3 TRBV6-1 CASSQRGRDTQYF
15 TRBJ2-7 TRBV9 CASSTSGLAGYEQYF
14 TRBJ2-3 TRBV6-1 CASSPGVEGDTQYF
14 TRBJ1-5 TRBV28 CASRTLTGGVPQHF
13 TRBJ1-2 TRBV7-8 CASSLSASYGYTF
15 TRBJ2-3 TRBV12-3/TRBV12-4 CASSLAAVSTDTQYF
16 TRBJ2-7 TRBV7-9 CASSSGLAGGPSEQYF
16 TRBJ2-7 TRBV6-1 CASSLGAGGGFYEQYF
12 TRBJ1-2 TRBV29-1 CSVAGAFGGYTF
12 TRBJ2-7 TRBV29-1 CSVVVEFYEQYF
18 TRBJ2-5 TRBV4-3 CASSHPRLGEGGVETQYF
14 TRBJ1-5 TRBV5-1 CASSLVEAGQPQHF
15 TRBJ2-5 TRBV11-3 CASSHGPSAGETQYF
17 TRBJ2-3 TRBV7-3 CASSLVGPGGGTDTQYF
12 TRBJ2-6 TRBV10-3 CAIGSGANVLTF
14 TRBJ2-7 TRBV5-6 CASSLVDISYEQYF
15 TRBJ2-7 TRBV27 CASSLMAGEPYEQYF
14 TRBJ2-3 TRBV11-2 CASSSDYSTDTQYF
12 TRBJ2-1 TRBV4-1 CASSREDNEQFF
15 TRBJ2-3 TRBV11-2 CASSLRTSITDTQYF
12 TRBJ1-4 TRBV6-6 CASSPTDEKLFF
15 TRBJ2-7 TRBV6-4 CASSEGTSPPYEQYF
13 TRBJ1-1 TRBV5-6 CASSFQGDFEAFF
13 TRBJ2-7 TRBV20-1 CSAAGDRDYEQYF